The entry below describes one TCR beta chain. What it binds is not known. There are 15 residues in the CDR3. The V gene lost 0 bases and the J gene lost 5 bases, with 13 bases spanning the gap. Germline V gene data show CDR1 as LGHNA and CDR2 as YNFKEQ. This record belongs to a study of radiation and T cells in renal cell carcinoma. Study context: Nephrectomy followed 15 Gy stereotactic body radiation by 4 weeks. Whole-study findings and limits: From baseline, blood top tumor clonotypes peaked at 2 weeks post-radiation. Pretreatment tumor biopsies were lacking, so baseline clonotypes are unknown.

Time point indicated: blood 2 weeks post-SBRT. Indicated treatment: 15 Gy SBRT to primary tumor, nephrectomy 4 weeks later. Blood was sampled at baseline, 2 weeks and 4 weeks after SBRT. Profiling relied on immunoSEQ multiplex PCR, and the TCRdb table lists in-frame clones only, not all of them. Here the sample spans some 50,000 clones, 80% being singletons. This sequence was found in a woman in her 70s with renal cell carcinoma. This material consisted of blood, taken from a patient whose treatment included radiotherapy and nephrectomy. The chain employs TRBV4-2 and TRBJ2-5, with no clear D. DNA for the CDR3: TGTGCCAGCAGCCAAGATGAGGTAGCCTGGGAGACCCAGTACTTC. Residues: CASSQDEVAWETQYF.